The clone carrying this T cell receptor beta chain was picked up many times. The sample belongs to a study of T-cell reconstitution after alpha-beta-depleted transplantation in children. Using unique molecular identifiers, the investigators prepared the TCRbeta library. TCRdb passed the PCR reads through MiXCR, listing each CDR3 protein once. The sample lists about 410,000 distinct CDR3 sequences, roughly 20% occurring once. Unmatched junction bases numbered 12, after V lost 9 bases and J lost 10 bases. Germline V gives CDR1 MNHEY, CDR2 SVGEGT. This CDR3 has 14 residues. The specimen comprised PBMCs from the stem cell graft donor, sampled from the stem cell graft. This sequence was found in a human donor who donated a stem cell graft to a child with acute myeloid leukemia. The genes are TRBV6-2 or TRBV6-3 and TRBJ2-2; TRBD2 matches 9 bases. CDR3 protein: CASLREGIAKELFF. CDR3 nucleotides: TGTGCCAGTTTGCGGGAGGGGATAGCGAAGGAGCTGTTTTTT.